These 7 T cell receptor beta chains originate from one sample sequenced in a study of CD8+CD57+ T cells in acquired aplastic anemia. Using genomic DNA as the template, TCR beta VDJ and CDR3 profiling was carried out. TCRdb fed the reads into MiXCR, producing one record per CDR3 protein. Of approximately 190,000 distinct CDR3 sequences in the sample, just under 50% are singletons; the top ten hold about 9.5%. CD8+CD57+ cell expansion, shown by flow cytometry, had occurred in the patients selected for sequencing. Material: sorted CD4+, CD8+, or CD8+CD57+ T cells (not recorded which) from PBMCs. The receptor source for this set is a human donor with aplastic anemia.

About this clonotype: This CDR3 is missing its conserved last phenylalanine or tryptophan, likely due to a read error. This chain uses TRBV14 with TRBJ1-6; D is undetermined. Looked up from germline, CDR1 is SGHDN and CDR2 is FVKESK. The CDR3 spans 13 residues. Trimming shortened V by 0 bases and J by 14 bases, and 11 bases separated the two germline ends. In nucleotides, the CDR3 is TGTGCCAGCAGCCAAGATAAGGGAGGAACCCTCCACTAT. Its translation is CASSQDKGGTLHY.

This clonotype was recorded at least ten times. This rearrangement joins TRBV5-4 to TRBJ1-1, with D perhaps TRBD1 (5 bases). The CDR3 is made up of 13 amino acids. In germline, CDR1 is SGHNT, CDR2 YYREEE (reference sequence). Trimming took off 4 bases at V and 7 bases at J, with 14 bases between the two ends. CDR3 DNA: TGTGCCAGCAGCCCGGGGATGCAGGGTGAAGCTTTCTTT. Translating it yields CASSPGMQGEAFF.

The chain employs TRBV7-9 and TRBJ2-3; the D is unclear. CDR3 length: 13 amino acids. The germline V and J ends were trimmed by 0 bases and 4 bases, with 5 bases remaining between them. Germline V gene data show CDR1 as SEHNR and CDR2 as FQNEAQ (reference sequence). CDR3 in DNA: TGTGCCAGCAGCTTAGCTGGGCCAGATACGCAGTATTTT. Translation gives CASSLAGPDTQYF.

This clonotype was counted ten times or more. The V and J genes are TRBV11-3 and TRBJ2-7; tentative D call: TRBD1 (6 bases). From germline, CDR1 is SGHNT and CDR2 YENEEA. V dropped 1 base and J dropped 9 bases, with 19 bases sitting between them. This CDR3 has 15 amino acids. The CDR3 DNA follows: TGTGCCAGCAGCTTAGGGTCACAGGGTCTACGAGGGCAGTACTTC. Translation gives CASSLGSQGLRGQYF.

This clonotype has more than one count but fewer than ten. V and J are TRBV29-1 and TRBJ1-1; weak D call: TRBD1 (6 bases). V was trimmed by 6 bases and J by 1 base, leaving 12 bases between them. From germline, CDR1 is SQVTM and CDR2 ANQGSEA. This CDR3 comprises 13 residues. The CDR3 region has the DNA TGCAGCGTGGATAACAGGGCGAACACTGAAGCTTTCTTT. Protein sequence: CSVDNRANTEAFF.

The rearrangement joins TRBV7-8 to TRBJ2-1; weak D call: TRBD1 (6 bases). Germline V lookup: CDR1 SGHVS, CDR2 FQNEAQ. The CDR3 runs to 14 residues. Trimming left V 1 base short and J 6 bases short, with 10 bases between. In DNA form, the CDR3 reads TGTGCCAGCAGCTTAGTAACAGGGACCAATGAGCAGTTCTTC. Its translation is CASSLVTGTNEQFF.

The chain carries TRBV15 and TRBJ1-1; 7 nucleotides line up with TRBD1. Germline values: CDR1 LNHNV, CDR2 YYDKDF (reference sequence). V lost 6 bases and J lost 2; bases outside the gene matches: 3. The CDR3 runs 13 residues. CDR3 in DNA: TGTGCCACCAGGGCAGGGGGAAACACTGAAGCTTTCTTT. Translation gives CATRAGGNTEAFF.